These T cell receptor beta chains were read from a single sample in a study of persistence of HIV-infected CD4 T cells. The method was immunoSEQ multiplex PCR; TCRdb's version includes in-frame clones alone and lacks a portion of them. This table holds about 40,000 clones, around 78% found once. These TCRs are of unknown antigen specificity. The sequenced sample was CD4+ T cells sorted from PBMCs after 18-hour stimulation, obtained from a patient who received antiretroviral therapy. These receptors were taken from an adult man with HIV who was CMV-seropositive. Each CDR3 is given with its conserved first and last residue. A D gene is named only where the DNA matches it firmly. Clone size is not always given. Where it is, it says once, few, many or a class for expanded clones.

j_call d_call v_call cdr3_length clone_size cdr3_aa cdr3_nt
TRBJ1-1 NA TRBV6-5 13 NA CASSRTGNTEAFF TGTGCCAGCAGTCGAACGGGAAACACTGAAGCTTTCTTT
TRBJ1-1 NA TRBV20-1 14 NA CSASGLFPNTEAFF TGCAGTGCTAGTGGTCTCTTTCCGAACACTGAAGCTTTCTTT
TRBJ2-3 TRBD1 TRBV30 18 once CAFGQGALQRAGTDTQYF TGTGCCTTTGGACAGGGGGCGTTGCAGCGGGCTGGCACAGATACGCAGTATTTT
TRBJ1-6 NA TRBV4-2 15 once CASSPQTAETSPLHF TGTGCCAGCAGCCCCCAGACAGCAGAGACTTCACCCCTCCACTTT
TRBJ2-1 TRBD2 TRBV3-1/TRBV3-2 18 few CASSHSRGGSFSYNEQFF TGTGCCAGCAGCCATAGCAGAGGCGGGAGCTTCTCCTACAATGAGCAGTTCTTC
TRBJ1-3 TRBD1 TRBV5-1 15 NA CASSLERQGRNTIYF TGCGCCAGCAGCTTGGAAAGACAGGGGAGAAACACCATATATTTT
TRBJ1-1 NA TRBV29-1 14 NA CSVAPQGANTEAFF TGCAGCGTGGCCCCCCAGGGAGCGAACACTGAAGCTTTCTTT
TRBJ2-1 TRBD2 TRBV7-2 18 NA CASSSTPRLAAMNNEQFF TGTGCCAGCAGCTCGACCCCCAGACTAGCGGCGATGAACAATGAGCAGTTCTTC
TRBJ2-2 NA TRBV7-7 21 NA CASSPYTPRFGRVGGPGELFF TGTGCCAGCAGCCCATATACCCCACGGTTCGGTAGGGTCGGGGGCCCCGGGGAGCTGTTTTTT
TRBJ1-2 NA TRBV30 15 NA CAWSVNIPGRDGYTF TGTGCCTGGAGTGTTAATATTCCTGGACGGGATGGCTACACCTTC
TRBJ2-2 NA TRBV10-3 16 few CAIRLAGQGNTGELFF TGTGCCATCAGATTAGCGGGACAGGGCAACACCGGGGAGCTGTTTTTT
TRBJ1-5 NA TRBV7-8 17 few CASIPGEGRRVFQPQHF TGTGCCAGCATCCCCGGCGAGGGACGCCGGGTGTTTCAGCCCCAGCATTTT
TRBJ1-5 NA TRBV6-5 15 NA CASRLTGISNQPQHF TGTGCCAGCAGGCTCACAGGGATTAGCAATCAGCCCCAGCATTTT
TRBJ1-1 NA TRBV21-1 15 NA CASSNAGWGNTEAFF TGTGCCAGCAGCAACGCAGGGTGGGGGAACACTGAAGCTTTCTTT
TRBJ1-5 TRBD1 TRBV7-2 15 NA CASSSPGGSNQPQHF TGTGCCAGCAGCTCCCCAGGGGGCTCAAATCAGCCCCAGCATTTT